This is a list of T cell receptor beta chains from one sample in a study of T cell responses to AZD1222 COVID-19 vaccine. Generated by immunoSEQ multiplex PCR, the TCRdb table keeps only in-frame clones and is missing some. Of 150,000 or so clones listed, about nine tenths are singletons. Sequences were derived from peripheral blood, sampled 28 days after the second AZD1222 dose. The receptors were sampled from an adult who received the AZD1222 COVID-19 vaccine. The CDR3 runs from the conserved cysteine through the conserved F or W. A D gene is named only where the DNA matches it firmly. Size is omitted from some rows. Given values are once, few, many or a class for expanded clones.

V,J,D,size,DNA,CDR3
TRBV5-4,TRBJ2-1,NA,once,TGTGCCAGCAGCTTGCCGAGGAGTGGGAGGGAGCAGTTCTTC,CASSLPRSGREQFF
TRBV19,TRBJ1-3,NA,NA,TGTGCCAGTAGTGTAACAGGGAGCTCTGGAAACACCATATATTTT,CASSVTGSSGNTIYF
TRBV5-1,TRBJ2-3,TRBD2,NA,TGCGCCAGCAGCTTGGCTTCTCGGACTAGCGGGTACTCGTACACAGATACGCAGTATTTT,CASSLASRTSGYSYTDTQYF
TRBV12-3/TRBV12-4,TRBJ1-2,NA,NA,TGTGCCAGCGGGTATGGCTACACCTTC,CASGYGYTF
TRBV7-9,TRBJ1-3,TRBD1,NA,TGTGCCAGCAGCTCGACAGGGGGTTCTGGAAACACCATATATTTT,CASSSTGGSGNTIYF
TRBV7-3,TRBJ2-2,NA,many,TGTGCCAGCAGCGTCCAACGTTCCGCCGGGGAGCTGTTTTTT,CASSVQRSAGELFF
TRBV9,TRBJ2-7,NA,NA,TGTGCCAGCAGCGTAGCCGCATCCAGCTCCTACGAGCAGTACTTC,CASSVAASSSYEQYF
TRBV9,TRBJ1-1,NA,NA,TGTGCCAGCAGCGTAGGCAGGAACACTGAAGCTTTCTTT,CASSVGRNTEAFF
TRBV19,TRBJ1-2,NA,NA,TGTGCCAGTTACCAGGGGTCAGAATACTATGGCTACACCTTC,CASYQGSEYYGYTF
TRBV7-9,TRBJ1-2,NA,NA,TGTGCCAGCAGCCCCGGACGGCTCTATGGCTACACCTTC,CASSPGRLYGYTF
TRBV7-9,TRBJ2-7,NA,few,TGTGCCAGCAGCTTAAATCGGCGGGACCATTACGAGCAGTACTTC,CASSLNRRDHYEQYF
TRBV6-1,TRBJ1-5,NA,NA,TGTGCCAGCAGTGAAGCTTGGGTGGGTCAGCCCCAGCATTTT,CASSEAWVGQPQHF
TRBV9,TRBJ2-7,TRBD1,NA,TGTGCCAGCAGCGTAGGAGGGACAGGGAACGAGCAGTACTTC,CASSVGGTGNEQYF
TRBV5-1,TRBJ2-7,NA,NA,TGCGCCAGCAGCGTAGGGAGTATCATCTCCTACGAGCAGTACTTC,CASSVGSIISYEQYF
TRBV12-3/TRBV12-4,TRBJ1-2,TRBD1,NA,TGTGCCAGCAGTTTTTCAGGGGGCTATGGCTACACCTTC,CASSFSGGYGYTF
TRBV19,TRBJ2-5,NA,NA,TGTGCCAGTAGTGGGGGAGCGGGAGAGACCCAGTACTTC,CASSGGAGETQYF
TRBV7-8,TRBJ2-2,NA,once,TGTGCCAGCAGCTTAGATGGTAAAGGGGTTGCGAACACCGGGGAGCTGTTTTTT,CASSLDGKGVANTGELFF
TRBV4-2,TRBJ2-2,NA,NA,TGTGCCAGCAGCCAAGACAGATTAGCCGGGGAGCTGTTTTTT,CASSQDRLAGELFF
TRBV6-1,TRBJ1-4,TRBD1,NA,TGTGCCAGCAGTGAAGTAAGGGGGCGGAGGGATGAAAAACTGTTTTTT,CASSEVRGRRDEKLFF
TRBV30,TRBJ1-2,NA,few,TGTGCCTGGGAAGGGCAGGCCGCGTGGGGGGACTATGGCTACACCTTC,CAWEGQAAWGDYGYTF
TRBV30,TRBJ1-2,TRBD1,NA,TGTGCCTGGACTGAAGACAGGGGGCATGGCTACACCTTC,CAWTEDRGHGYTF
TRBV2,TRBJ1-6,TRBD1,NA,TGTGCCAGCAGGCTGGGACAGGGGTCTAATTCACCCCTCCACTTT,CASRLGQGSNSPLHF
TRBV28,TRBJ2-2,NA,NA,TGTGCCAGCAGTCCCCCCGGGGGCCTCACCGGGGAGCTGTTTTTT,CASSPPGGLTGELFF
TRBV6-6,TRBJ1-5,NA,NA,TGTGCCAGCACCGATCCTAGGAATCAGCCCCAGCATTTT,CASTDPRNQPQHF
TRBV18,TRBJ1-6,TRBD1,NA,TGTGCCAGCTCACAAACCGCCTCCGGGACAGCTAATTCACCCCTCCACTTT,CASSQTASGTANSPLHF
TRBV6-6,TRBJ1-1,TRBD1,NA,TGTGCCAGCAGTTTAGGACAGGGCTCACAAGGCACTAAAGCTTTCTTT,CASSLGQGSQGTKAFF
TRBV2,TRBJ1-2,TRBD1,NA,TGTGCCAGCAGTGAAAGGACAGGTGTCTATGGCTACACCTTC,CASSERTGVYGYTF